The 6 T cell receptor beta chains presented below share a single source sample, sequenced in a study of T cells in Graves' hyperthyroidism and ophthalmopathy. RNA transcripts were the template for amplifying TCR beta CDR3 regions. Researchers ran a first-round RT-PCR on the TCR CDR3 using the HTBI primer set. TCRdb recomputed calls from the multiplex PCR reads with MiXCR, one row per CDR3 protein. The sample gives about 420,000 distinct CDR3 sequences, around a sixth of which show up once; approximately 14% is in the top ten. The sample comprised blood. All receptors derive from a woman between 18 and 29 years old with Graves' hyperthyroidism.

This clonotype has ten or more counts. V usage is TRBV28 and J usage is TRBJ2-7; D unresolved. Trimming stripped 8 bases from V and 5 bases from J, with 13 bases between. The CDR3 sequence is 12 residues long. The germline V gene encodes CDR1 MDHEN and CDR2 SYDVKM. In DNA form, the CDR3 reads TGTGCCAGCGGCCTTGGGCGCCACGAGCAGTACTTC. This codes for CASGLGRHEQYF.

This clonotype was detected only a few times. CDR3 region: CAISNWSTNTDTQYF. CDR3 in DNA: TGTGCCATCAGTAACTGGTCTACTAACACAGATACGCAGTATTTT. V gene TRBV10-3 combines with J gene TRBJ2-3; D remains unclear. Germline V lookup: CDR1 ENHRY, CDR2 SYGVKD. V was pared by 5 bases and J by 2 bases, with 14 bases between. This CDR3 contains 15 residues.

DNA for the CDR3: TGCGCCAGCAGCCGACAGGGGCTTAACTATGGCTACACCTTC. Residues: CASSRQGLNYGYTF. The rearrangement links TRBV5-1 to TRBJ1-2; 8 bases align to TRBD1. Looked up from germline, CDR1 is SGHRS and CDR2 is YFSETQ. The CDR3 is made up of 14 amino acids. V shed 4 bases and J 1 base; nucleotides not matched to a gene: 3.

This clonotype was seen repeatedly, ten times or more. The rearrangement joins TRBV5-1 to TRBJ2-1, with D tentatively TRBD2 (6 bases). The V end lost 2 bases, the J end lost 2 bases, and 11 bases lay between the germline ends. The CDR3 is 15 residues long. Germline loops: CDR1 SGHRS, CDR2 YFSETQ. CDR3 amino acids: CASSFAGSPYNEQFF. CDR3 sequence (DNA): TGCGCCAGCAGCTTCGCGGGGTCCCCCTACAATGAGCAGTTCTTC.

With respect to this clonotype: A much larger clone is a single base away; this may be a read error. This rearrangement joins TRBV6-1 to TRBJ2-1, with TRBD2 identical over 14 bases. The CDR3 extends over 16 amino acids. CDR1 and CDR2 from the germline V gene are MNHNS and SASEGT. V lost 6 bases and J lost 4; bases outside the gene matches: 5. The CDR3 DNA sequence: TGTGCCAGCAGAGACCGACTAGCGGGAGGGTACAATGAGCAGTTCTTC. It translates to CASRDRLAGGYNEQFF.

This rearrangement joins TRBV28 to TRBJ2-7; 9 bases are shared with TRBD1. The CDR3 has 16 amino acids. The germline V gene encodes CDR1 MDHEN and CDR2 SYDVKM. V was clipped by 7 bases and J by 4 bases; unmatched bases: 14. The CDR3 region has the DNA TGTGCCAGCACCCTCGCCGGGACAGGGCTTTCTTACGAGCAGTACTTC. Protein: CASTLAGTGLSYEQYF.